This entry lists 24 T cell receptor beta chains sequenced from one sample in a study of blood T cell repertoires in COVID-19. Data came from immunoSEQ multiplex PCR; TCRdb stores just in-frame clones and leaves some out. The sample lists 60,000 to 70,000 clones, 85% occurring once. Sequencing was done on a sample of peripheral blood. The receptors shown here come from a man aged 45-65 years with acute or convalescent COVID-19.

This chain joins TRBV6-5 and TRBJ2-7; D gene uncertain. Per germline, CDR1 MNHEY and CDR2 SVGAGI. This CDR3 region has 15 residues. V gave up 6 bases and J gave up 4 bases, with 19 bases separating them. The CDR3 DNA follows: TGTGCCAGCAGCCCCCCAGGCGTCTCTTCATACGAGCAGTACGTC. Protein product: CASSPPGVSSYEQYV.

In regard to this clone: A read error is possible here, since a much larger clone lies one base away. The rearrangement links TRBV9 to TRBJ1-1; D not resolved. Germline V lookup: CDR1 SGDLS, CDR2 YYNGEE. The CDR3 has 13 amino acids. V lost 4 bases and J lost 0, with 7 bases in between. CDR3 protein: CASSSQMNTEAFF. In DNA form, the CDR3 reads TGTGCCAGCAGCTCACAGATGAACACTGAAGCTTTCTTT.

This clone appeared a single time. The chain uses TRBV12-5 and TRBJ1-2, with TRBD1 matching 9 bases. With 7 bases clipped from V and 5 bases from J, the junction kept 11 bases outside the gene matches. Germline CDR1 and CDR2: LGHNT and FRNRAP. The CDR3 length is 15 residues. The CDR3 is CASDHDRGVGYGYTF. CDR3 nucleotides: TGTGCTAGTGACCACGACAGGGGGGTAGGGTATGGCTACACCTTC.

Here the CDR3 DNA reads TGTGCCAGCAGCTCTGGACTAGCGGGTCCACGCACAGATACGCAGTATTTT. It specifies CASSSGLAGPRTDTQYF. V gene TRBV5-4 combines with J gene TRBJ2-3; 11 bases match TRBD2. Losses at the gene ends were 3 bases for V and 1 base for J; bases not matched to a gene: 7. Germline CDR1 is SGHNT and CDR2 is YYREEE (reference sequence). CDR3 length: 17 amino acids.

The CDR3 protein is CASRRTGIDEQYF. CDR3 nucleotide sequence: TGTGCCAGCAGGCGGACAGGAATCGACGAGCAGTACTTC. The chain recombines TRBV6-5 with TRBJ2-7; 7 nucleotides line up with TRBD1. CDR3 size: 13 residues. Unmatched junction bases numbered 7, after V lost 6 bases and J lost 5 bases. Germline values: CDR1 MNHEY, CDR2 SVGAGI.

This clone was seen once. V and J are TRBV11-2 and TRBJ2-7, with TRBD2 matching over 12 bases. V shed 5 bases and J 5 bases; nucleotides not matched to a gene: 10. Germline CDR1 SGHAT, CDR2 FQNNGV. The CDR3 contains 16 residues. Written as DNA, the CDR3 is TGTGCCAGCAGCCTTGGGACTAGCGGGTTTTTCGACGAGCAGTACTTC. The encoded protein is CASSLGTSGFFDEQYF. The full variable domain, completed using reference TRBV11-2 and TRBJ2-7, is EAGVAQSPRYKIIEKRQSVAFWCNPISGHATLYWYQQILGQGPKLLIQFQNNGVVDDSQLPKDRFSAERLKGVDSTLKIQPAKLEDSAVYLCASSLGTSGFFDEQYFGPGTRLTVT.

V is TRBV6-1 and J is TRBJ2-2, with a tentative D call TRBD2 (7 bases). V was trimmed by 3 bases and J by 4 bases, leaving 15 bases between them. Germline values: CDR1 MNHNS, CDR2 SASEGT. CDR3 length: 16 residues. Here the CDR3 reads CASSDLGGAGTGELFF. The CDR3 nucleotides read TGTGCCAGCAGTGACTTGGGGGGGGCGGGCACCGGGGAGCTGTTTTTT.

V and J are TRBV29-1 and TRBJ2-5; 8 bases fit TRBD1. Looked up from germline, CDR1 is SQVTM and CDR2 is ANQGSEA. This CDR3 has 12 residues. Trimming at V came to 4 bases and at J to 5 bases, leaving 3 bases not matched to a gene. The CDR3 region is CSVGRQGETQYF. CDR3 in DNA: TGCAGCGTTGGAAGACAGGGGGAGACCCAGTACTTC.

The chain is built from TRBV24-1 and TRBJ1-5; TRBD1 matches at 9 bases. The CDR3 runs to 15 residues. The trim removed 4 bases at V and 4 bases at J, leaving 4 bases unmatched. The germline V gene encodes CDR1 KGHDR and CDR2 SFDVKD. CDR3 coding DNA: TGTGCCACCAGTGACCAAGGACAGGGGAATCAGCCCCAGCATTTT. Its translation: CATSDQGQGNQPQHF.

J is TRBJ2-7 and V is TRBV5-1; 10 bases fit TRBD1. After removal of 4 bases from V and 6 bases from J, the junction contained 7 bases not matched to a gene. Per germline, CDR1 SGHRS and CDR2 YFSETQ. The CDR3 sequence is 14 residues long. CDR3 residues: CASSNGDRGTEQYV. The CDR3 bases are TGCGCCAGCAGCAACGGGGACAGGGGAACCGAGCAGTACGTC.

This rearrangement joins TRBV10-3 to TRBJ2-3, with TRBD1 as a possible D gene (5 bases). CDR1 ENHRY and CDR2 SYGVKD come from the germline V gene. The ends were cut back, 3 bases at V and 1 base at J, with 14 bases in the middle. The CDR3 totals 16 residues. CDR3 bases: TGTGCCATCAGTGACTTGGTGGGGCAGGGCACAGATACGCAGTATTTT. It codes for CAISDLVGQGTDTQYF.

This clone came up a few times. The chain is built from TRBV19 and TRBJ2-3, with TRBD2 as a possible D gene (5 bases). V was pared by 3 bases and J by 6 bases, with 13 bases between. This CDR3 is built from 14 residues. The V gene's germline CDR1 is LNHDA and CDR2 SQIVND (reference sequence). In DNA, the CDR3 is TGTGCCAGTAGTATGGCAGGACTGGGGGATACGCAGTATTTT. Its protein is CASSMAGLGDTQYF.

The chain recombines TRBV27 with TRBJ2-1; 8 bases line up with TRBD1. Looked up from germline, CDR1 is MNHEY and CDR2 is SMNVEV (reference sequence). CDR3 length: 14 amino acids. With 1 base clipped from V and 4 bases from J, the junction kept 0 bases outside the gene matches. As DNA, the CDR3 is TGTGCCAGCAGTTTATGGGACAGGTACAATGAGCAGTTCTTC. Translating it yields CASSLWDRYNEQFF.

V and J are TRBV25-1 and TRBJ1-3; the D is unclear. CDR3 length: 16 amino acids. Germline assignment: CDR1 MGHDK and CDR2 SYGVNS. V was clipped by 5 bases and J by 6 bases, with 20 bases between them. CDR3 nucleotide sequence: TGTGCCAGCAGTAGCCCAGGCCCCAAAGGAAAAAACACCATATATTTT. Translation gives CASSSPGPKGKNTIYF.

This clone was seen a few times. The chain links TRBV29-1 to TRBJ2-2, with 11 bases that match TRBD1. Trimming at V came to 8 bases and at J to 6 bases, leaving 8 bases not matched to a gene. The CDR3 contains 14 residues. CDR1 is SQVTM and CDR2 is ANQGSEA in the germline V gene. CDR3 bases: TGCAGCCCTCCCTCGGGACAGGGGGCCGGGGAGCTGTTTTTT. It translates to CSPPSGQGAGELFF.

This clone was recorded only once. The chain's CDR3 is CASSPKAGTRTDTQYF. The DNA of the CDR3 is TGTGCCAGCAGCCCTAAAGCGGGGACTCGCACAGATACGCAGTATTTT. The gene calls are TRBV5-4 and TRBJ2-3; TRBD2 aligns across 7 bases. V lost 4 bases, J lost 1 base, and 9 bases stayed unmatched. The CDR3 has 16 amino acids. The germline CDR1 and CDR2 sequences are SGHNT and YYREEE (reference sequence).

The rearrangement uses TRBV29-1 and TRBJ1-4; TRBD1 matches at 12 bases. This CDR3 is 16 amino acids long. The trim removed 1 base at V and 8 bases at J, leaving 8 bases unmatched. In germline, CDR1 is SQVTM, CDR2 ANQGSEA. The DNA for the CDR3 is TGCAGCGTTGAAGGCGGGACAGGGGGCGCAGGCGAAAAACTGTTTTTT. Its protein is CSVEGGTGGAGEKLFF. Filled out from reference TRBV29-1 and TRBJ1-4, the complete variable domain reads SAVISQKPSRDICQRGTSLTIQCQVDSQVTMMFWYRQQPGQSLTLIATANQGSEATYESGFVIDKFPISRPNLTFSTLTVSNMSPEDSSIYLCSVEGGTGGAGEKLFFGSGTQLSVL.

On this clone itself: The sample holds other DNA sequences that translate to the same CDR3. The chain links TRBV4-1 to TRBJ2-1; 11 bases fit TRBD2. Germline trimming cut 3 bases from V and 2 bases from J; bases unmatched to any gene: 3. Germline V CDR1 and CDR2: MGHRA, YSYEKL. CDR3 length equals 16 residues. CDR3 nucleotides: TGCGCCAGCAGCCATCTGGGACTAGCGGCCTACAATGAGCAGTTCTTC. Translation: CASSHLGLAAYNEQFF.

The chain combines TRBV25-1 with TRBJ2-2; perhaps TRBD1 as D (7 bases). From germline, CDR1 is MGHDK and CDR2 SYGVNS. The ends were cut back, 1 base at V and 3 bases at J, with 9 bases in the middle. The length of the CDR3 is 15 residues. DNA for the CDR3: TGTGCCAGCAGTGAATTCAGGGGGGACACCGGGGAGCTGTTTTTT. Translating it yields CASSEFRGDTGELFF.

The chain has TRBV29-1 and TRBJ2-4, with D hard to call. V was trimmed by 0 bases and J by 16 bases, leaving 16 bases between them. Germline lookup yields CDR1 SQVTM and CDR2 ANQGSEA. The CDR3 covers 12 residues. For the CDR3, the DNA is TGCAGCGTTGAAGAGGTGGGCAGGCCTATCTACTTC. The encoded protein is CSVEEVGRPIYF.

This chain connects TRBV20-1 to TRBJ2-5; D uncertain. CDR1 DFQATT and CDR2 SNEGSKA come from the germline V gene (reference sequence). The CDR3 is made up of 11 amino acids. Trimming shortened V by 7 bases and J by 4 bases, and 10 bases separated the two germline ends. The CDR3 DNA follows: TGCAGTGTATTGGCCCGAGAGACCCAGTACTTC. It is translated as CSVLARETQYF.

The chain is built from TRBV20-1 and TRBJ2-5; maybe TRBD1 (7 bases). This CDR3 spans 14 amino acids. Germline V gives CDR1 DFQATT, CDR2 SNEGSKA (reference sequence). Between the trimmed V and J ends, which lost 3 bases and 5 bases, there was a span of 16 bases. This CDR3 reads CSASGGGLRETQYF. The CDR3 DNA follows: TGCAGTGCTAGTGGAGGGGGCCTAAGGGAGACCCAGTACTTC.

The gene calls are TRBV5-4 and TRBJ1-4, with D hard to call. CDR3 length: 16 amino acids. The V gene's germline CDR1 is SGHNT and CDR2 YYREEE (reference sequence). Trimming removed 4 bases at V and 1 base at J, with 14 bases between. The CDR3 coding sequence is TGTGCCAGCAGCCCTAAACGGGGAGTAACTAATGAAAAACTGTTTTTT. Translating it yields CASSPKRGVTNEKLFF.

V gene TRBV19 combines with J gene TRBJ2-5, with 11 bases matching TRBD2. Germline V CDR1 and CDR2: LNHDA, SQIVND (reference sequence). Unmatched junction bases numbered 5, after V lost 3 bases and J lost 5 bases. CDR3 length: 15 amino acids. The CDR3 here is CASSIGSGGAETQYF. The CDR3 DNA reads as TGTGCCAGTAGTATTGGTAGCGGGGGGGCGGAGACCCAGTACTTC.